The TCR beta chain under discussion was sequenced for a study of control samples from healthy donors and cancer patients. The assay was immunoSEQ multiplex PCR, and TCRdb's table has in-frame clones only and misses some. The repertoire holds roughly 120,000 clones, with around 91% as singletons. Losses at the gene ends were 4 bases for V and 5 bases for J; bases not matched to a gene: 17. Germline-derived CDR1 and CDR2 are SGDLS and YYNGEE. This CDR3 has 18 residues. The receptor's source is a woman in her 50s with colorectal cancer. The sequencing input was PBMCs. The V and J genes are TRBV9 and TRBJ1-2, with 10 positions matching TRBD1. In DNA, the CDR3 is TGTGCCAGCAGCATACCTCTCACCCGGGACAGGGGCTATTATGGCTACACCTTC. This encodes CASSIPLTRDRGYYGYTF.